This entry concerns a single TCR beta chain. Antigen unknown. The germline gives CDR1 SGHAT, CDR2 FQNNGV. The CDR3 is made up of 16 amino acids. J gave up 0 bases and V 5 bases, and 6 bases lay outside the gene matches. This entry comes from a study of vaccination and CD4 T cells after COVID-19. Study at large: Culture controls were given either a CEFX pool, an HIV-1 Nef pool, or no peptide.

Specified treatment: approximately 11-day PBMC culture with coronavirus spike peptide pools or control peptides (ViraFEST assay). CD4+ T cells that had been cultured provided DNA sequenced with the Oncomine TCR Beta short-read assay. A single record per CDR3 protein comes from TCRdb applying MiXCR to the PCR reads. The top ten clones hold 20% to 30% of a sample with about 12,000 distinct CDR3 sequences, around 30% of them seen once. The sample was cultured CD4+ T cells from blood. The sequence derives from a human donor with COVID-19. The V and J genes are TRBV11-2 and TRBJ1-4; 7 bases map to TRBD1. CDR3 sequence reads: CASSLGTVTTNEKLFF. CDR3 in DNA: TGTGCCAGCAGCCTAGGGACAGTTACAACTAATGAAAAACTGTTTTTT.